The 20 T cell receptor beta chains given below trace back to one sample, sequenced in a study of shared clonotypes between healthy human individuals (dated by TCRdb to the early 2020s). The library was produced with the immunoSEQ multiplex PCR assay. The immuneACCESS repertoire file appears here via TCRdb, limited to in-frame rearrangements. These files lack a portion of the clones; in checked studies, under half of the deficit traces to unresolved V genes, and the cause of the others is not known. The sample table holds over a million clones, of which 70% to 80% were seen once. The leading ten clones occupy 0.5% to 0.65% of the sample. The sample taken for sequencing was memory CD4+ T cells from PBMCs. This sample's cell subset or site label indicates: CD45RA-negative fraction. The receptor source for this set is a man aged 18 to 30 in good health. Some clones in this sample may be carry-over from other donors' samples.

The chain uses TRBV11-2 and TRBJ2-1, with 7 bases fitting TRBD2. CDR3 length: 15 amino acids. Germline CDR1 is SGHAT and CDR2 is FQNNGV. The trim removed 5 bases at V and 6 bases at J, leaving 10 bases unmatched. CDR3 DNA sequence: TGTGCCAGCAGCCTGTGGGGGGGATCGGGCAATGAGCAGTTCTTC. Residues: CASSLWGGSGNEQFF.

V usage is TRBV2 and J usage is TRBJ1-1; 8 nucleotides match TRBD1. Trimming removed 6 bases from V and 5 bases from J; junction bases left unmatched: 11. In germline, CDR1 is SNHLY, CDR2 FYNNEI. The CDR3 contains 15 residues. CDR3 sequence reads: CASSERRTGMTEAFF. Written as DNA, the CDR3 is TGTGCCAGCAGCGAAAGGCGGACAGGGATGACTGAAGCTTTCTTT.

This clone was recorded a few times. The CDR3 region is CAWSRQPNQPQHF. CDR3 nucleotides: TGTGCCTGGAGTCGGCAGCCTAATCAGCCCCAGCATTTT. This rearrangement joins TRBV30 to TRBJ1-5, with no clear D. The CDR3 is made up of 13 amino acids. With 2 bases removed from V and 4 bases from J, the gap between germline ends came to 9 bases. The germline V gene has CDR1 GTSNPN and CDR2 SVGIG (reference sequence).

The V and J genes are TRBV9 and TRBJ1-2; D possibly corresponds to TRBD1 (5 bases). V lost 4 bases and J 4 bases, leaving 17 bases between the germline ends. Germline CDR1 SGDLS, CDR2 YYNGEE. The CDR3 spans 15 residues. This chain's CDR3 is CASSPRQFPGYGYTF. DNA of the CDR3: TGTGCCAGCAGCCCCAGACAGTTCCCGGGCTATGGCTACACCTTC. The full variable domain, completed using reference TRBV9 and TRBJ1-2, is DSGVTQTPKHLITATGQRVTLRCSPRSGDLSVYWYQQSLDQGLQFLIQYYNGEERAKGNILERFSAQQFPDLHSELNLSSLELGDSALYFCASSPRQFPGYGYTFGSGTRLTVV.

CDR3 nucleotide sequence: TGTGCCAGCAGCTTACTGGCACAAGCTAACTATGGCTACACCTTC. Protein: CASSLLAQANYGYTF. The chain recombines TRBV7-8 with TRBJ1-2; D is undetermined. The CDR3 is 15 residues long. Per germline, CDR1 SGHVS and CDR2 FQNEAQ. Trimming stripped 2 bases from V and 0 bases from J, with 10 bases between.

The V call is TRBV2, the J call TRBJ2-6, with D unclear. From germline, CDR1 is SNHLY and CDR2 FYNNEI. There are 14 residues in the CDR3. Trimming cost V 4 bases and J 8 bases, with 12 bases left between them. CDR3: CASSGPIRTNVLTF. CDR3 bases: TGTGCCAGCAGTGGTCCTATTCGGACCAACGTCCTGACTTTC.

This chain connects TRBV19 to TRBJ1-1; possible D gene TRBD1, 6 bases. V gave up 7 bases and J gave up 4 bases, with 19 bases separating them. The CDR3 is 15 residues long. The germline V gene has CDR1 LNHDA and CDR2 SQIVND (reference sequence). Here the CDR3 reads CASNPQGRVGTEAFF. The CDR3 nucleotides read TGTGCCAGTAACCCTCAGGGGCGAGTTGGCACTGAAGCTTTCTTT.

The chain links TRBV30 to TRBJ1-4, with D unresolved. The germline V and J ends were trimmed by 3 bases and 4 bases, with 15 bases remaining between them. This CDR3 region has 15 residues. Germline V gene sequence: CDR1 GTSNPN, CDR2 SVGIG (reference sequence). DNA for the CDR3: TGTGCCTGGAGGAACAAGCGCACCAATAATGAAAAACTGTTTTTT. It is translated as CAWRNKRTNNEKLFF.

V usage is TRBV15 and J usage is TRBJ1-4; D gene ambiguous. The V end was cut by 3 bases, the J end by 11 bases, with 13 bases between. Looked up from germline, CDR1 is LNHNV and CDR2 is YYDKDF (reference sequence). The length of the CDR3 is 13 residues. The CDR3 nucleotides read TGTGCCACCAGCAGGCCGGAAGGGAGGAAACTGTTTTTT. Encoded protein: CATSRPEGRKLFF.

The gene calls are TRBV5-4 and TRBJ2-4; 13 nucleotides agree with TRBD2. Germline assignment: CDR1 SGHNT and CDR2 YYREEE (reference sequence). This CDR3 region has 15 residues. The V gene end was trimmed by 4 bases and the J gene end by 9 bases; junction bases not matched to a gene: 7. CDR3 residues: CASSHRTSGSGIQYF. The CDR3 DNA reads TGTGCCAGCAGCCACAGGACTAGCGGGAGTGGCATTCAGTACTTC.

This clone was observed a single time. The chain joins TRBV6-1 to TRBJ2-1; no clear D gene. The ends were cut back, 4 bases at V and 7 bases at J, with 5 bases in the middle. Germline values: CDR1 MNHNS, CDR2 SASEGT. This CDR3 region has 11 residues. The CDR3 nucleotides read TGTGCCAGCAGTGGTGATAATGAGCAGTTCTTC. This encodes CASSGDNEQFF.

As regards this clone: This may be a read error: a much more frequent sequence differs by one nucleotide. The gene calls are TRBV5-5 and TRBJ1-1; D not resolved. In germline, CDR1 is SGHKS, CDR2 YYEKEE (reference sequence). The length of the CDR3 is 13 residues. V lost 2 bases to trimming and J lost 1 base, with 6 bases between them. CDR3 sequence: CASSFWGNTEAFF. Written as DNA, the CDR3 is TGTGCCAGCAGCTTTTGGGGGAACACTGAAGCTTTCTTT.

The V gene is TRBV6-5, the J gene TRBJ1-2; 8 nucleotides agree with TRBD1. The germline V gene encodes CDR1 MNHEY and CDR2 SVGAGI. Trimming took 2 bases from V and 4 from J; bases not matched to a gene: 0. The CDR3 runs to 13 residues. CDR3 sequence reads: CASSYDRGYGYTF. CDR3 nucleotides: TGTGCCAGCAGTTACGACAGGGGCTATGGCTACACCTTC.

The chain uses TRBV6-1 and TRBJ1-1, with a possible D match to TRBD1 (6 bases). Trimming cost V 6 bases and J 0 bases, with 11 bases left between them. CDR3 length: 14 residues. The germline V gene has CDR1 MNHNS and CDR2 SASEGT. DNA for the CDR3: TGTGCCAGCAGCGCAGGACAGCTGAACACTGAAGCTTTCTTT. As protein: CASSAGQLNTEAFF.

The J gene is TRBJ2-1, the V gene TRBV30, with 11 bases that match TRBD2. The CDR3 covers 15 residues. The ends lost 3 bases at V and 7 bases at J; junction bases unmatched: 8. Germline V gene sequence: CDR1 GTSNPN, CDR2 SVGIG (reference sequence). The CDR3 here is CAWRAGLAAINEQFF. CDR3 in DNA: TGTGCCTGGAGGGCGGGACTAGCGGCGATAAATGAGCAGTTCTTC.

V gene TRBV5-4 combines with J gene TRBJ2-5; 14 bases agree with TRBD2. Germline lookup yields CDR1 SGHNT and CDR2 YYREEE (reference sequence). The CDR3 consists of 18 residues. The trim removed 4 bases at V and 4 bases at J, leaving 12 bases unmatched. CDR3 protein: CASSPGTSGSFGGETQYF. The CDR3 nucleotides read TGTGCCAGCAGCCCGGGGACTAGCGGGAGTTTTGGAGGAGAGACCCAGTACTTC. Full variable domain (rest looked up from reference TRBV5-4 and TRBJ2-5): ETGVTQSPTHLIKTRGQQVTLRCSSQSGHNTVSWYQQALGQGPQFIFQYYREEENGRGNFPPRFSGLQFPNYSSELNVNALELDDSALYLCASSPGTSGSFGGETQYFGPGTRLLVL.

This clone has a count of ten or more. The chain recombines TRBV9 with TRBJ2-5; TRBD2 is a possible D gene (5 bases). Germline CDR1 and CDR2: SGDLS and YYNGEE. This CDR3 is built from 13 residues. Trimming pared 2 bases from V and 1 base from J, leaving 6 bases between. The CDR3 sequence is CASSVRGQETQYF. CDR3 in DNA: TGTGCCAGCAGCGTCCGGGGCCAAGAGACCCAGTACTTC. Using reference TRBV9 and TRBJ2-5 for the parts outside the CDR3, the full variable domain is DSGVTQTPKHLITATGQRVTLRCSPRSGDLSVYWYQQSLDQGLQFLIQYYNGEERAKGNILERFSAQQFPDLHSELNLSSLELGDSALYFCASSVRGQETQYFGPGTRLLVL.

The chain employs TRBV30 and TRBJ1-1, with 7 bases lining up with TRBD1. CDR1 is GTSNPN, CDR2 SVGIG, per germline (reference sequence). V shed 6 bases, J shed 1 base, and the junction held 8 bases outside the gene matches. The CDR3 is 14 amino acids. CDR3 coding DNA: TGTGCCTGTGTATTCCGGGACAGGAACACTGAAGCTTTCTTT. Its translation: CACVFRDRNTEAFF.

This clone has only one observation. V usage is TRBV6-1 and J usage is TRBJ1-1; maybe TRBD1 (5 bases). This CDR3 contains 14 residues. Deletions cut 2 bases from V and 6 bases from J, with 13 bases between. Germline V gene lookup returns CDR1 MNHNS and CDR2 SASEGT. The CDR3 DNA sequence: TGTGCCAGCAGTGAAACAGTGGGGCGTGCTGAAGCTTTCTTT. It is translated as CASSETVGRAEAFF.

This clone was counted a few times. The chain employs TRBV7-9 and TRBJ1-4, with a weak D call TRBD1 (6 bases). This CDR3 region has 15 residues. Germline CDR1 and CDR2: SEHNR and FQNEAQ (reference sequence). Trimming left V 5 bases short and J 2 bases short, with 12 bases between. The CDR3 bases are TGTGCCAGCAGCCCCGGACAGTATACTAATGAAAAACTGTTTTTT. This sequence encodes CASSPGQYTNEKLFF.